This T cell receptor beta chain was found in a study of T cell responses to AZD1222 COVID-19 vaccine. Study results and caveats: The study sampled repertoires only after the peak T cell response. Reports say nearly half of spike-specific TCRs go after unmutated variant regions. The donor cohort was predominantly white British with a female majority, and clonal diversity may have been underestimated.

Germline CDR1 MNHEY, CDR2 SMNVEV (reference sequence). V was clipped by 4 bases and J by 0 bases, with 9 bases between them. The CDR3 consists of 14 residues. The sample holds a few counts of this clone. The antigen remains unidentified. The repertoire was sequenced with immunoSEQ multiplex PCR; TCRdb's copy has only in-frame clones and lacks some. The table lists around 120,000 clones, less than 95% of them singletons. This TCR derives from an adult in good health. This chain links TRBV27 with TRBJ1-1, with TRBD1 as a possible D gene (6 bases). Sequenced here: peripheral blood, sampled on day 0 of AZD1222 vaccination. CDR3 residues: CASSYRAMNTEAFF. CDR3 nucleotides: TGTGCCAGCAGTTACAGGGCGATGAACACTGAAGCTTTCTTT.